Following are 29 T cell receptor beta chains from one sample sequenced in a study of T cell changes during pregnancy in multiple sclerosis. Data came from immunoSEQ multiplex PCR; TCRdb stores just in-frame clones and leaves some out. The table shows tens of thousands of clones, with 90% to 95% occurring only once. The material sequenced was CD4+ T cells from peripheral blood mononuclear cells, taken in the third trimester of pregnancy. The receptors derive from a female donor in good health, enrolled as a control in a pregnancy study.

This rearrangement joins TRBV30 to TRBJ2-5; 9 positions agree with TRBD2. The length of the CDR3 is 14 residues. Germline CDR1 GTSNPN, CDR2 SVGIG (reference sequence). The J segment lost 2 bases and the V segment lost 4 bases, leaving 5 bases of the junction unmatched. This CDR3 reads CAWKLAGVQETQYF. CDR3 DNA sequence: TGTGCCTGGAAATTAGCGGGGGTACAAGAGACCCAGTACTTC.

CDR3: CASSFRDWGYTF. The CDR3, as DNA: TGTGCCAGCAGTTTCCGGGACTGGGGCTACACCTTC. The chain is built from TRBV6-5 and TRBJ1-2; D possibly corresponds to TRBD1 (5 bases). V was cut by 4 bases and J by 8 bases, with 11 bases left in between. Germline CDR1 and CDR2: MNHEY and SVGAGI. The CDR3 extends over 12 amino acids.

The rearrangement links TRBV2 to TRBJ2-5; tentatively, D is TRBD1 (6 bases). The CDR3 totals 13 residues. With 5 bases removed from V and 1 base from J, the gap between germline ends came to 8 bases. Germline lookup yields CDR1 SNHLY and CDR2 FYNNEI. The CDR3 spells CASSTDSQETQYF. The CDR3, as DNA: TGTGCCAGCAGTACGGACAGCCAAGAGACCCAGTACTTC.

The V gene is TRBV30, the J gene TRBJ1-3; D is unresolved. This CDR3 contains 14 residues. Germline assignment: CDR1 GTSNPN and CDR2 SVGIG (reference sequence). Trimming took 0 bases from V and 0 from J, leaving 6 bases between them. The CDR3 DNA is TGTGCCTGGAGTGTCTCCCTCTCTGGAAACACCATATATTTT. It translates to CAWSVSLSGNTIYF.

The chain uses TRBV27 and TRBJ2-1, with D perhaps TRBD1 (5 bases). The V gene's germline CDR1 is MNHEY and CDR2 SMNVEV (reference sequence). V was pared by 8 bases and J by 7 bases, with 18 bases between. The CDR3 has 14 residues. The CDR3 nucleotides are TGTGCCAGCGTTAAGTGGGGCATTTCTAATGAGCAGTTCTTC. It codes for CASVKWGISNEQFF.

This clone came up a few times. The CDR3 sequence is CASSQEQGITEAFF. DNA for the CDR3: TGCGCCAGCAGCCAGGAACAGGGGATCACTGAAGCTTTCTTT. This sequence joins TRBV4-3 and TRBJ1-1; TRBD1 agrees at 7 bases. This CDR3 has 14 amino acids. V dropped 3 bases and J dropped 4; count of bases not matched to a gene: 5. Per the germline V gene, CDR1 is LGHNA and CDR2 is YSLEER.

V usage is TRBV2 and J usage is TRBJ1-5; weak D call: TRBD1 (6 bases). V dropped 2 bases and J dropped 2 bases, with 13 bases sitting between them. Germline V lookup: CDR1 SNHLY, CDR2 FYNNEI. This CDR3 comprises 16 residues. The CDR3 loop is CASSEPQGGGNQPQHF. The CDR3 DNA reads as TGTGCCAGCAGTGAACCACAGGGTGGGGGCAATCAGCCCCAGCATTTT.

V gene TRBV4-3 combines with J gene TRBJ2-1; TRBD2 matches at 13 bases. Germline V gene sequence: CDR1 LGHNA, CDR2 YSLEER. After removal of 2 bases from V and 9 bases from J, the junction contained 16 bases not matched to a gene. The CDR3 loop spans 19 amino acids. As DNA, the CDR3 is TGCGCCAGCAGCCAATCCACTAGCGGGGGGGCCTTTTTCGTCGGTGAGCAGTTCTTC. This encodes CASSQSTSGGAFFVGEQFF.

The genes are TRBV6-1 and TRBJ1-5; D uncertain. CDR1 and CDR2 (germline): MNHNS, SASEGT. The CDR3 is 13 residues long. V lost 4 bases, J lost 1 base, and 5 bases lay in between. CDR3 sequence (DNA): TGTGCCAGCAGTGTAGTGAGCAATCAGCCCCAGCATTTT. Encoded protein: CASSVVSNQPQHF.

The rearrangement links TRBV5-1 to TRBJ1-2; 10 bases are a match to TRBD1. The CDR3 has 17 residues. Germline lookup yields CDR1 SGHRS and CDR2 YFSETQ. The junction had 9 bases not matched to a gene; V was cut back by 4 bases and J by 0 bases. For the CDR3, the DNA is TGCGCCAGCAGCCACGGGACAGGGGCGTCAGCTAACTATGGCTACACCTTC. Translated, it gives CASSHGTGASANYGYTF.

The rearrangement uses TRBV5-1 and TRBJ2-3, with 7 bases identical to TRBD1. Per germline, CDR1 SGHRS and CDR2 YFSETQ. Trimming at V came to 2 bases and at J to 0 bases, leaving 6 bases not matched to a gene. The CDR3 is 16 residues long. For the CDR3, the DNA is TGCGCCAGCAGCTTACAACACAGGGGTAGCACAGATACGCAGTATTTT. The encoded protein is CASSLQHRGSTDTQYF.

The V gene is TRBV7-2, the J gene TRBJ2-3; a possible D gene is TRBD1 (5 bases). The CDR3 runs 15 residues. Trimming took off 4 bases at V and 6 bases at J, with 17 bases between the two ends. The germline CDR1 and CDR2 sequences are SGHTA and FQGNSA. CDR3 amino acids: CASSSRSGLFDTQYF. The CDR3 DNA reads TGTGCCAGCAGCTCAAGATCAGGGTTATTCGATACGCAGTATTTT.

V usage is TRBV30 and J usage is TRBJ1-3, with 7 positions matching TRBD1. Germline V gene sequence: CDR1 GTSNPN, CDR2 SVGIG (reference sequence). V lost 8 bases to trimming and J lost 0 bases; unmatched junction nucleotides: 7. CDR3 length: 14 amino acids. The CDR3 loop reads CASGDRSSGNTIYF. CDR3 bases: TGTGCCAGTGGGGACAGAAGCTCTGGAAACACCATATATTTT.

This clone was detected once. The chain recombines TRBV5-1 with TRBJ2-3; 10 bases line up with TRBD2. Trimming took 4 bases from V and 1 from J; bases not matched to a gene: 9. This CDR3 is 17 amino acids long. Germline lookup yields CDR1 SGHRS and CDR2 YFSETQ. CDR3 sequence (DNA): TGCGCCAGCAGCCCCCTTGTAGCGGGGGGCCGCACAGATACGCAGTATTTT. As protein: CASSPLVAGGRTDTQYF.

The chain joins TRBV2 to TRBJ2-7; tentatively, D is TRBD1 (6 bases). This CDR3 is built from 14 residues. Between the trimmed V and J ends, which lost 8 bases and 0 bases, there was a span of 14 bases. The germline V gene encodes CDR1 SNHLY and CDR2 FYNNEI. In nucleotides, the CDR3 is TGTGCCAGCTGTCACAGGGTCAGCTCCTACGAGCAGTACTTC. It is translated as CASCHRVSSYEQYF.

The chain carries TRBV4-2 and TRBJ1-1, with D perhaps matching TRBD1 (6 bases). There are 17 residues in the CDR3. Trimming cost V 4 bases and J 4 bases, with 22 bases left between them. Germline V gene sequence: CDR1 LGHNA, CDR2 YNFKEQ. The DNA for the CDR3 is TGTGCCAGCAGCCCGCCGCTTCCCGGGGGGCTTGGCACTGAAGCTTTCTTT. Translated: CASSPPLPGGLGTEAFF.

The chain recombines TRBV7-9 with TRBJ1-4, with D possibly being TRBD1 (5 bases). Germline V gene lookup returns CDR1 SEHNR and CDR2 FQNEAQ (reference sequence). The V end was cut by 5 bases, the J end by 7 bases, with 14 bases between. The CDR3 sequence is 14 residues long. The CDR3 reads CASSPRGDGEKLFF. CDR3 bases: TGTGCCAGCAGCCCCCGGGGGGATGGTGAAAAACTGTTTTTT.

This chain uses TRBV9 with TRBJ1-1; TRBD1 matches 9 bases. Trimming removed 4 bases from V and 11 bases from J; junction bases left unmatched: 15. The CDR3 totals 15 residues. Germline CDR1 is SGDLS and CDR2 is YYNGEE. The DNA of the CDR3 is TGTGCCAGCAGCCTACACCATACAGGGGGCAATGTGGCTTTCTTT. It encodes CASSLHHTGGNVAFF.

The V and J genes are TRBV11-2 and TRBJ1-1; 11 bases fit TRBD1. CDR3 length: 16 amino acids. Germline V gene lookup returns CDR1 SGHAT and CDR2 FQNNGV. The V and J ends lost 5 bases and 6 bases, in that order; junction bases with no gene match: 11. CDR3 nucleotides: TGTGCCAGCAGCCCCCGGACAGGGGGCTATTCGGCTGAAGCTTTCTTT. Translating gives CASSPRTGGYSAEAFF.

The rearrangement uses TRBV4-1 and TRBJ2-7; no clear D. The CDR3 has 14 residues. Germline V gene sequence: CDR1 MGHRA, CDR2 YSYEKL. V was shortened by 3 bases and J by 5 bases, with 14 bases between the two germline ends. The CDR3 reads CASSQGTVRHEQYF. The CDR3, as DNA: TGCGCCAGCAGCCAGGGCACGGTTCGTCACGAGCAGTACTTC.

The sample holds one count of this clone. The chain employs TRBV9 and TRBJ2-3, with TRBD2 matching over 11 bases. J gave up 3 bases and V 0 bases, and 6 bases lay outside the gene matches. The CDR3 loop spans 17 amino acids. Germline values: CDR1 SGDLS, CDR2 YYNGEE. The CDR3 here is CASSVAPLAGGTDTQYF. Written as DNA, the CDR3 is TGTGCCAGCAGCGTAGCTCCGCTAGCGGGGGGAACAGATACGCAGTATTTT.

CDR3 region: CASSQEGPGQVYNEQFF. DNA of the CDR3: TGCGCCAGCAGCCAAGAGGGACCGGGACAGGTATACAATGAGCAGTTCTTC. The chain combines TRBV4-1 with TRBJ2-1; TRBD1 aligns across 8 bases. J was trimmed by 4 bases and V by 0 bases; bases with no gene match: 8. Germline V CDR1 and CDR2: MGHRA, YSYEKL. The CDR3 length is 17 residues.

V gene TRBV2 combines with J gene TRBJ1-4; D is possibly TRBD1 (5 bases). V lost 8 bases to trimming and J lost 7 bases, with 20 bases between them. This CDR3 has 15 amino acids. In germline, CDR1 is SNHLY, CDR2 FYNNEI. The CDR3 DNA reads as TGTGCCAGCCATGTTGAGAAGGCGGGGGGTGAAAAACTGTTTTTT. It translates to CASHVEKAGGEKLFF.

The V call is TRBV19, the J call TRBJ1-5, with D uncertain. The CDR3 is made up of 15 amino acids. Germline V gives CDR1 LNHDA, CDR2 SQIVND (reference sequence). V was shortened by 5 bases and J by 4 bases, with 15 bases between the two germline ends. In DNA form, the CDR3 reads TGTGCCAGTAGTCACGGGAGATCAAGGAATCAGCCCCAGCATTTT. It specifies CASSHGRSRNQPQHF.

J is TRBJ2-2 and V is TRBV27; TRBD2 matches at 8 bases. This CDR3 contains 16 residues. With 6 bases clipped from V and 0 bases from J, the junction kept 6 bases outside the gene matches. Per the germline V gene, CDR1 is MNHEY and CDR2 is SMNVEV (reference sequence). CDR3 in amino acids: CASRASGGANTGELFF. CDR3 bases: TGTGCCAGCAGAGCCAGCGGGGGCGCGAACACCGGGGAGCTGTTTTTT.

The chain combines TRBV4-3 with TRBJ1-3; D remains ambiguous. The CDR3 runs 17 residues. In germline, CDR1 is LGHNA, CDR2 YSLEER. V lost 2 bases, J lost 0 bases, and 14 bases lay in between. CDR3 DNA sequence: TGCGCCAGCAGCCAACAGACGGGTCCAGTCTCTGGAAACACCATATATTTT. Amino acids: CASSQQTGPVSGNTIYF.

This clone has more than one count but fewer than ten. V is TRBV30 and J is TRBJ2-2, with 8 nucleotides matching TRBD2. The germline gives CDR1 GTSNPN, CDR2 SVGIG (reference sequence). The CDR3 consists of 17 residues. V was clipped by 0 bases and J by 2 bases; unmatched bases: 8. CDR3 DNA sequence: TGTGCCTGGAGTGTACGAGCGGGGGACGTAAACACCGGGGAGCTGTTTTTT. Its protein product is CAWSVRAGDVNTGELFF.

The chain recombines TRBV15 with TRBJ2-7, with D perhaps TRBD1 (6 bases). The V end was cut by 0 bases, the J end by 2 bases, with 11 bases between. The germline V gene has CDR1 LNHNV and CDR2 YYDKDF (reference sequence). The CDR3 has 15 residues. Here the CDR3 DNA reads TGTGCCACCAGCAGAGAACAGGGACAAGCCTACGAGCAGTACTTC. Protein product: CATSREQGQAYEQYF.

A note on this clone: One junction end does not reproduce the germline sequence, and a read error may be involved. The chain is built from TRBV7-7 and TRBJ1-2; maybe TRBD1 (5 bases). This CDR3 is 14 amino acids long. The germline gives CDR1 SSHAT, CDR2 FNYEAQ (reference sequence). CDR3 loop: CASSYLAGRYGYTF. CDR3 sequence (DNA): TGTGCTAGCAGCTACCTTGCAGGGCGCTATGGCTACACCTTC.